This T cell receptor (beta chain) was documented in a study of T-cell memory formation after mild COVID-19. Study overall: In these data, TCR clusters were largely donor specific. Study-wide results and caveats: Cross-reactive memory apparently joined, as some responding clones appeared in pre-infection memory.

This clonotype has a handful of counts. Its antigen remains unidentified. TCRdb re-derived calls from the 5' RACE reads in MiXCR, one entry per CDR3 protein. The profile shows a few hundred thousand distinct CDR3 sequences, around 25% of them singletons. Germline CDR1 is SGHAT and CDR2 is FQNNGV. This CDR3 has 17 amino acids. The V end lost 5 bases, the J end lost 3 bases, and 19 bases lay between the germline ends. Sequencing used PBMCs or a T cell subset sorted from them (not recorded which). This TCR derives from an adult woman who had mild COVID-19 (a few samples of this study predate the infection). Cell type and time point are not known. The chain carries TRBV11-2 and TRBJ2-2; the D gene is possibly TRBD1 (7 bases). CDR3 amino acids: CASSPQEGTAYTGELFF. In nucleotides, the CDR3 is TGTGCCAGCAGCCCTCAGGAGGGGACAGCCTACACCGGGGAGCTGTTTTTT.